This TCR beta chain was captured by sequencing in a study of cytomegalovirus exposure and HLA in healthy donors. Findings of the study overall: Later examination showed HLA-associated TCR beta chains had greater clonal expansion than equally common others. It was 150 to 200 TCR beta chains that were listed as cytomegalovirus-associated. Follow-up analysis found HLA locus-dependent TCR association rates, highest for DRB1 and lowest for HLA-C.

The PCR made use of 60 Vbeta and 13 Jbeta primers. Sequencing was performed with immunoSEQ multiplex PCR; in TCRdb, only in-frame clones are kept and a portion is missing. This sample carries 270,000 or so clones, around 90% of them seen once, and the ten largest clones take about 1.8%. As for this clone: No antigen is known for it.

Germline V gene data show CDR1 as GTSNPN and CDR2 as SVGIG (reference sequence). The V and J ends lost 5 bases and 2 bases respectively, with 10 bases between them. The CDR3 is made up of 13 amino acids. The sequencing sample was made of PBMCs. The rearrangement links TRBV30 to TRBJ1-5; tentatively, D is TRBD1 (6 bases). This clonotype originated in a girl aged 2-10 years in good health and CMV-seronegative. The CDR3 nucleotides are TGTGCCTGGGGGACATTTGGCAATCAGCCCCAGCATTTT. Translating it yields CAWGTFGNQPQHF.